A selection of T cell receptor beta chains follows, all from one sample in a study of Tregs in tolerant kidney transplant recipients. The table came from immunoSEQ multiplex PCR; TCRdb's copy has only in-frame clones and leaves some out. The repertoire holds some 90,000 clones, with around 94% as singletons. The sequencing input was CD8+ T cells from blood. These receptors were collected from a human donor in good health. Both conserved end residues are part of each CDR3. A D gene is named only where the DNA matches it firmly. Clone size appears in some rows only: once, few, many, or a class for an expanded clone.

V gene	J gene	D gene	clone size	CDR3 DNA	CDR3 protein
TRBV7-9	TRBJ1-1	TRBD1	-	TGTGCCAGCAGCACGACAGGGACTGAAGCTTTCTTT	CASSTTGTEAFF
TRBV7-8	TRBJ2-1	-	-	TGTGCCAGCAGCTTGGGGGCTAGCGGTAACAATGAGCAGTTCTTC	CASSLGASGNNEQFF
TRBV21-1	TRBJ1-2	-	-	TGTGCCAGCAGCAAAGGTGTCAGGGGAGGAACTAACTATGGCTACACCTTC	CASSKGVRGGTNYGYTF
TRBV12-5	TRBJ2-7	TRBD1	-	TGTGCTAGTGGTGGCCTACAGGGGGCGAACCGCTACGAGCAGTACTTC	CASGGLQGANRYEQYF
TRBV2	TRBJ2-7	TRBD2	-	TGTGCCAGCAGTGTTCTAGCGGGAGGGTACGAGCAGTACTTC	CASSVLAGGYEQYF
TRBV7-6	TRBJ1-6	-	-	TGTGCCAGCAGCTTAGGTGGACAAAGGAATTCACCCCTCCACTTT	CASSLGGQRNSPLHF
TRBV27	TRBJ2-7	TRBD2	-	TGTGCCAGCAGTTTAGTAGCGGGAGCCTACGAGCAGTACTTC	CASSLVAGAYEQYF
TRBV5-4	TRBJ2-7	TRBD1	-	TGTGCCAGCAGCTTGGCCCCAGACAGGGTCTCCTACGAGCAGTACTTC	CASSLAPDRVSYEQYF
TRBV5-4	TRBJ1-4	-	once	TGTGCCAGCAGCTTGGCCGCGGGGGGCACAGAAAAACTGTTTTTT	CASSLAAGGTEKLFF
TRBV27	TRBJ2-5	-	-	TGTGCCAGCAGTTTATTGACCCCGAGCCTGCAAGAGACCCAGTACTTC	CASSLLTPSLQETQYF
TRBV2	TRBJ2-7	TRBD1	-	TGTGCCAGCAGTGACCTCGGGACAGGGGAGAAAGACGAGCAGTACTTC	CASSDLGTGEKDEQYF
TRBV10-1	TRBJ2-3	TRBD2	-	TGCGCCAGCAGTGACCTTGGACTAGCGGGAGGGACAGATACGCAGTATTTT	CASSDLGLAGGTDTQYF
TRBV29-1	TRBJ2-3	TRBD1	-	TGCAACCAACAGGGGTCCACAGATACGCAGTATTTT	CNQQGSTDTQYF
TRBV7-2	TRBJ1-2	-	-	TGTGCCAGCAGCTTAGTCGCCTTC	CASSLVAF
TRBV5-1	TRBJ1-4	TRBD1	once	TGCGCCAGCAGCACGATCACAGGGGAACTGTTTTTT	CASSTITGELFF
TRBV18	TRBJ2-1	-	-	TGTGCCAGCTCACCCTCCCGGAACAATGAGCAGTTCTTC	CASSPSRNNEQFF
TRBV7-2	TRBJ1-1	TRBD1	-	TGTGCCAGCAGCATCAACAGGGGGAGGACTGAAGCTTTCTTT	CASSINRGRTEAFF
TRBV19	TRBJ1-2	-	-	TGTGCCGCCTGGGAGAACTATGGCTACACCTTC	CAAWENYGYTF
TRBV19	TRBJ1-5	-	-	TGTGCCAGTAGTAGGTCGGCAGGGTTTAGCAATCAGCCCCAGCATTTT	CASSRSAGFSNQPQHF
TRBV29-1	TRBJ2-6	-	-	TGCAGCGTTGACAGTGGACCCCAGATGAGCTCTGGGGCCAACGTCCTGACTTTC	CSVDSGPQMSSGANVLTF
TRBV6-1	TRBJ2-1	-	-	TGTGCCACCACAACCTCAGGGGGAGGTTACAATGAGCAGTTCTTC	CATTTSGGGYNEQFF
TRBV27	TRBJ2-7	-	-	TGTGCCAGCAGTTGGACTTCCGACCTTGGCGAGCAGTACTTC	CASSWTSDLGEQYF
TRBV4-1	TRBJ1-2	TRBD1	-	TGCGCCAGCAGTCCGAACCCGGGACAGAAAAACTATGGCTACACCTTC	CASSPNPGQKNYGYTF
TRBV7-8	TRBJ2-1	-	-	TGTGCCAGCAGCTTAGGCGGGACTTTCTACAATGAGCAGTTCTTC	CASSLGGTFYNEQFF
TRBV6-4	TRBJ2-2	-	-	TGTGCCAGCAGTGACTCGATAGGGTTCAACACCGGGGAGCTGTTTTTT	CASSDSIGFNTGELFF
TRBV27	TRBJ2-7	TRBD2	-	TGTGCCAGCAGTACTAGCGGGATTGGCGAGCAGTACTTC	CASSTSGIGEQYF
TRBV5-1	TRBJ2-2	TRBD1	-	TGCGCCAGCAGCTTAACGCGGACAGGGACTTACACCGGGGAGCTGTTTTTT	CASSLTRTGTYTGELFF
TRBV6-5	TRBJ2-7	-	-	TGTGCCAGCAGTTACTCGTACGGCGAGGGCTCCTACGAGCAGTACTTC	CASSYSYGEGSYEQYF
TRBV4-1	TRBJ2-1	TRBD1	-	TGCGCCAGCAGCCAAGGTTGGTCCGCAGGGGGCTCGTACAATGAGCAGTTCTTC	CASSQGWSAGGSYNEQFF
TRBV2	TRBJ1-1	-	-	TGTGCCAGCACCCCGGGGGAAGCTTTCTTT	CASTPGEAFF
TRBV16	TRBJ2-5	-	-	TGTGCCAGCAGCCAATCGGTGGGGGGCGAGACCCAGTACTTC	CASSQSVGGETQYF
TRBV7-9	TRBJ2-7	-	-	TGTGCCAGCAGCTCGCCCTACGAGCAGTACTTC	CASSSPYEQYF
TRBV10-3	TRBJ2-1	TRBD2	-	TGTGCCATCAGTGAGTCGAAGGCTAGCGGAGATTACAATGAGCAGTTCTTC	CAISESKASGDYNEQFF
TRBV6-1	TRBJ1-2	TRBD1	once	TGTGCCAGCATGAAGGCAGGGGGTCCTGGCTACACCTTC	CASMKAGGPGYTF
TRBV6-5	TRBJ1-3	-	-	TGTGCCAGCAGCAAAGGGGACTCTGGAAACACCATATATTTT	CASSKGDSGNTIYF
TRBV7-9	TRBJ1-1	TRBD1	-	TGTGCCAGCAGCTTAGGACAGGGGTGGACTGAAGCTTTCTTT	CASSLGQGWTEAFF
TRBV27	TRBJ2-1	TRBD1	-	TGTGCCAGCAGCTCGGGGACAGGGTTACAGTTCTTC	CASSSGTGLQFF